These T cell receptor beta chains were read from a single sample in a study of CD8 T cells in ankylosing spondylitis. TCRdb used MiXCR to reprocess the 5' RACE reads, holding one entry per CDR3 protein. The sample records approximately 220,000 distinct CDR3 sequences, under 30% being singletons. The sequencing sample was made of blood, either unsorted or a sorted T cell fraction (not recorded which). The origin of the receptors is a male donor with ankylosing spondylitis or in good health (not recorded which). The CDR3 runs from the conserved cysteine through the conserved F or W. D genes are given only for firm matches. Clone sizes are given selectively: once, few, many, or a class where the clone is expanded.

D gene: NA
clone size: NA
V gene: TRBV20-1
J gene: TRBJ1-5
CDR3 protein: CSAPAGVGQPQHF
CDR3 DNA: TGCAGTGCCCCAGCAGGGGTCGGTCAGCCCCAGCATTTT

D gene: NA
clone size: many
V gene: TRBV5-1
J gene: TRBJ2-3
CDR3 protein: CASCLLDRSTDTQYF
CDR3 DNA: TGCGCCAGCTGCCTATTGGACAGAAGCACAGATACGCAGTATTTT

D gene: TRBD2
clone size: NA
V gene: TRBV5-1
J gene: TRBJ2-7
CDR3 protein: CASSQTAGVREQYF
CDR3 DNA: TGCGCCAGCAGTCAAACAGCGGGAGTACGCGAGCAGTACTTC

D gene: NA
clone size: NA
V gene: TRBV20-1
J gene: TRBJ1-1
CDR3 protein: CSARYVGGPEAFF
CDR3 DNA: TGCAGTGCTAGATATGTTGGGGGCCCTGAAGCTTTCTTT

D gene: NA
clone size: NA
V gene: TRBV5-5
J gene: TRBJ2-2
CDR3 protein: CASKGAGELFF
CDR3 DNA: TGTGCCAGCAAGGGGGCCGGGGAGCTGTTTTTT

D gene: NA
clone size: NA
V gene: TRBV5-5
J gene: TRBJ2-7
CDR3 protein: CASGPGTGASGSYEQYF
CDR3 DNA: TGTGCCAGCGGCCCCGGGACAGGGGCTAGCGGGAGCTACGAGCAGTACTTC

D gene: NA
clone size: few
V gene: TRBV3-1
J gene: TRBJ2-5
CDR3 protein: CASSPYDREGQYF
CDR3 DNA: TGTGCCAGCAGCCCTTACGACAGGGAGGGCCAGTACTTC

D gene: NA
clone size: once
V gene: TRBV7-2
J gene: TRBJ2-3
CDR3 protein: CASSLAGAGTDTQYF
CDR3 DNA: TGTGCCAGCAGCTTAGCTGGAGCGGGCACAGATACGCAGTATTTT

D gene: NA
clone size: NA
V gene: TRBV6-5
J gene: TRBJ2-7
CDR3 protein: CASSYSGRPPHF
CDR3 DNA: TGTGCCAGCAGTTACTCGGGCAGGCCCCCCCACTTC

D gene: TRBD1
clone size: many
V gene: TRBV7-2
J gene: TRBJ2-7
CDR3 protein: CASRQNRGTYEQYF
CDR3 DNA: TGTGCCAGCAGACAAAACAGGGGGACTTACGAGCAGTACTTC

D gene: NA
clone size: few
V gene: TRBV29-1
J gene: TRBJ2-5
CDR3 protein: CSASGGGETQYF
CDR3 DNA: TGCAGCGCCTCAGGGGGAGGTGAGACCCAGTACTTC

D gene: NA
clone size: many
V gene: TRBV6-2/TRBV6-3
J gene: TRBJ2-1
CDR3 protein: CASSPLRAAHYNEQFF
CDR3 DNA: TGTGCCAGCAGCCCCCTCCGCGCGGCCCATTACAATGAGCAGTTCTTC

D gene: NA
clone size: many
V gene: TRBV5-5
J gene: TRBJ2-5
CDR3 protein: CASSRTGYQETQYF
CDR3 DNA: TGTGCCAGCAGCCGGACGGGGTACCAAGAGACCCAGTACTTC

D gene: NA
clone size: NA
V gene: TRBV10-3
J gene: TRBJ1-2
CDR3 protein: CAISESTLAAANYGYTF
CDR3 DNA: TGTGCCATCAGTGAGTCGACGCTGGCGGCGGCTAACTATGGCTACACCTTC

D gene: NA
clone size: NA
V gene: TRBV10-3
J gene: TRBJ1-1
CDR3 protein: CAISESKPGVGTEAFF
CDR3 DNA: TGTGCCATCAGTGAGTCAAAGCCCGGGGTAGGGACTGAAGCTTTCTTT

D gene: NA
clone size: NA
V gene: TRBV20-1
J gene: TRBJ2-5
CDR3 protein: CSANPDAQYF
CDR3 DNA: TGCAGTGCTAACCCCGACGCCCAGTACTTC

D gene: NA
clone size: many
V gene: TRBV12-5
J gene: TRBJ1-5
CDR3 protein: CASGPGPWRYSNQPQHF
CDR3 DNA: TGTGCTAGTGGTCCGGGGCCCTGGAGATATAGCAATCAGCCCCAGCATTTT

D gene: NA
clone size: NA
V gene: TRBV24-1
J gene: TRBJ2-7
CDR3 protein: CATSDLGGYEQYF
CDR3 DNA: TGTGCCACCAGTGATTTGGGCGGCTACGAGCAGTACTTC

D gene: NA
clone size: NA
V gene: TRBV15
J gene: TRBJ2-5
CDR3 protein: CATSRGGALETQYF
CDR3 DNA: TGTGCCACCAGCAGAGGCGGGGCGTTAGAGACCCAGTACTTC

D gene: NA
clone size: NA
V gene: TRBV20-1
J gene: TRBJ2-7
CDR3 protein: CSAGGRSSYEQYF
CDR3 DNA: TGCAGTGCTGGGGGACGGAGCTCCTACGAGCAGTACTTC

D gene: TRBD1
clone size: NA
V gene: TRBV12-3/TRBV12-4
J gene: TRBJ2-5
CDR3 protein: CASSSGRGKETQYF
CDR3 DNA: TGTGCCAGCAGTTCCGGCAGGGGGAAAGAGACCCAGTACTTC

D gene: NA
clone size: few
V gene: TRBV20-1
J gene: TRBJ2-7
CDR3 protein: CSAREAGNSYEQYF
CDR3 DNA: TGCAGTGCTAGAGAGGCAGGGAACTCCTACGAGCAGTACTTC

D gene: NA
clone size: few
V gene: TRBV20-1
J gene: TRBJ2-1
CDR3 protein: CSASRGALGNEQFF
CDR3 DNA: TGCAGTGCTTCGCGAGGGGCCTTGGGCAATGAGCAGTTCTTC

D gene: NA
clone size: many
V gene: TRBV20-1
J gene: TRBJ1-1
CDR3 protein: CSARDQGLITEAFF
CDR3 DNA: TGCAGTGCTAGAGATCAGGGTTTGATCACTGAAGCTTTCTTT

D gene: TRBD1
clone size: NA
V gene: TRBV10-3
J gene: TRBJ1-5
CDR3 protein: CAIGTGQGYQPQHF
CDR3 DNA: TGTGCCATCGGAACGGGACAGGGCTATCAGCCCCAGCATTTT

D gene: TRBD1
clone size: few
V gene: TRBV20-1
J gene: TRBJ1-5
CDR3 protein: CSARVLQGVGQPQHF
CDR3 DNA: TGCAGTGCTAGAGTCCTACAGGGGGTCGGTCAGCCCCAGCATTTT

D gene: TRBD1
clone size: many
V gene: TRBV5-1
J gene: TRBJ1-1
CDR3 protein: CASSSRDRTLEAFF
CDR3 DNA: TGCGCCAGCAGCTCCCGGGACAGAACCCTTGAAGCTTTCTTT

D gene: NA
clone size: few
V gene: TRBV5-1
J gene: TRBJ2-7
CDR3 protein: CASSLGRGFNEQYF
CDR3 DNA: TGCGCCAGCAGCTTGGGCAGGGGTTTCAACGAGCAGTACTTC

D gene: NA
clone size: many
V gene: TRBV4-2
J gene: TRBJ2-5
CDR3 protein: CASSQGPTAGVGQETQYF
CDR3 DNA: TGTGCCAGCAGCCAAGGGCCCACGGCAGGGGTAGGGCAAGAGACCCAGTACTTC

D gene: NA
clone size: many
V gene: TRBV7-2
J gene: TRBJ2-1
CDR3 protein: CASSLAAFHEQFF
CDR3 DNA: TGTGCCAGCAGCTTAGCAGCCTTCCATGAGCAGTTCTTC

D gene: TRBD1
clone size: many
V gene: TRBV12-3/TRBV12-4
J gene: TRBJ1-5
CDR3 protein: CASTRDRGFQPQHF
CDR3 DNA: TGTGCCAGCACCCGGGACAGGGGATTTCAGCCCCAGCATTTT

D gene: NA
clone size: few
V gene: TRBV29-1
J gene: TRBJ1-3
CDR3 protein: CSATVSGNTIYF
CDR3 DNA: TGCAGCGCGACAGTCTCTGGAAACACCATATATTTT

D gene: NA
clone size: NA
V gene: TRBV28
J gene: TRBJ1-1
CDR3 protein: CAITGGDTEAFF
CDR3 DNA: TGTGCCATTACAGGAGGGGACACTGAAGCTTTCTTT

D gene: NA
clone size: many
V gene: TRBV25-1
J gene: TRBJ2-5
CDR3 protein: CASSRAGEKTQYF
CDR3 DNA: TGTGCCAGCAGCCGGGCAGGGGAAAAGACCCAGTACTTC

D gene: TRBD1
clone size: many
V gene: TRBV6-2/TRBV6-3
J gene: TRBJ1-2
CDR3 protein: CASNGRQGLNYGYTF
CDR3 DNA: TGTGCCAGCAACGGAAGACAGGGGCTTAACTATGGCTACACCTTC

D gene: NA
clone size: few
V gene: TRBV20-1
J gene: TRBJ2-3
CDR3 protein: CSAGLGGKDTQYF
CDR3 DNA: TGCAGTGCCGGCCTCGGGGGCAAGGATACGCAGTATTTT

D gene: TRBD1
clone size: NA
V gene: TRBV5-5
J gene: TRBJ2-7
CDR3 protein: CASSLVGTGAYEQYF
CDR3 DNA: TGTGCCAGCAGCTTGGTAGGGACAGGTGCCTACGAGCAGTACTTC

D gene: NA
clone size: many
V gene: TRBV12-3/TRBV12-4
J gene: TRBJ1-1
CDR3 protein: CASSLSANTEAFF
CDR3 DNA: TGTGCCAGCAGCCTGTCAGCGAACACTGAAGCTTTCTTT

D gene: NA
clone size: many
V gene: TRBV29-1
J gene: TRBJ1-1
CDR3 protein: CSVSRGNTEAFF
CDR3 DNA: TGCAGCGTCAGTAGGGGGAACACTGAAGCTTTCTTT

D gene: TRBD2
clone size: many
V gene: TRBV12-3/TRBV12-4
J gene: TRBJ2-2
CDR3 protein: CASSYTGTKNTGELFF
CDR3 DNA: TGTGCCAGCAGTTATACCGGGACTAAAAACACCGGGGAGCTGTTTTTT

D gene: NA
clone size: many
V gene: TRBV7-3
J gene: TRBJ2-2
CDR3 protein: CASSTPGPGGELFF
CDR3 DNA: TGTGCCAGCAGCACACCGGGGCCCGGGGGGGAGCTGTTTTTT

D gene: TRBD2
clone size: few
V gene: TRBV7-9
J gene: TRBJ2-2
CDR3 protein: CASTFSGSGLTGELFF
CDR3 DNA: TGTGCCAGCACCTTTAGCGGGAGCGGCCTTACCGGGGAGCTGTTTTTT

D gene: NA
clone size: once
V gene: TRBV29-1
J gene: TRBJ1-1
CDR3 protein: CSVQGTQGSTEAFF
CDR3 DNA: TGCAGCGTTCAGGGCACACAGGGCAGCACTGAAGCTTTCTTT

D gene: TRBD1
clone size: NA
V gene: TRBV10-3
J gene: TRBJ2-7
CDR3 protein: CAINGQGGSYEQYF
CDR3 DNA: TGTGCCATCAATGGACAGGGGGGCTCCTACGAGCAGTACTTC

D gene: NA
clone size: NA
V gene: TRBV20-1
J gene: TRBJ2-7
CDR3 protein: CSAAVIYEQYF
CDR3 DNA: TGCAGTGCCGCGGTCATCTACGAGCAGTACTTC

D gene: NA
clone size: NA
V gene: TRBV20-1
J gene: TRBJ2-7
CDR3 protein: CSARDRVREQYF
CDR3 DNA: TGCAGTGCTAGGGACAGAGTTCGCGAGCAGTACTTC